This T cell receptor beta chain came from a study of OX40 agonist ivuxolimab in advanced cancers. Study context: Ivuxolimab, an agonist antibody against OX40 (CD134), was given to patients.

Sequencing was performed with immunoSEQ multiplex PCR; in TCRdb, only in-frame clones are kept and a portion is missing. The repertoire includes about 82,000 clones, more than 70% of them detected once, and 5.5% to 7.5% sits in the top ten. Germline CDR1 and CDR2: GTSNPN and SVGIG (reference sequence). The CDR3 is made up of 16 amino acids. The V and J ends lost 3 bases and 0 bases respectively, with 17 bases between them. The V and J genes are TRBV30 and TRBJ1-2; no clear D gene. This TCR was sampled from an adult with an advanced solid tumor such as melanoma, head and neck, liver or kidney cancer. Sequenced material: CD4+ or CD8+ T cells sorted from blood, taken in a trial of the OX40 agonist ivuxolimab. The CDR3 here is CAWRNSGPLANYGYTF. CDR3 DNA: TGTGCCTGGAGAAACTCCGGACCGTTAGCTAACTATGGCTACACCTTC. The whole variable domain, remainder taken from reference TRBV30 and TRBJ1-2, is SQTIHQWPATLVQPVGSPLSLECTVEGTSNPNLYWYRQAAGRGLQLLFYSVGIGQISSEVPQNLSASRPQDRQFILSSKKLLLSDSGFYLCAWRNSGPLANYGYTFGSGTRLTVV.